This is a list of T cell receptor beta chains from one sample in a study of T cell changes during pregnancy in multiple sclerosis. Libraries were prepared by immunoSEQ multiplex PCR; TCRdb keeps only in-frame clonotypes and omits some of them. The repertoire has tens of thousands of clones, 91% of them found once; the top ten carry less than 0.85%. The sequences come from peripheral blood, collected in the third trimester of pregnancy. The source is a female donor in good health, enrolled as a control in a pregnancy study. Both conserved end residues are part of each CDR3. The D gene is left open where the match is weak. Size is stated for part of the rows, as once, few or many counts, or as a class when the clone is expanded.

D gene	clone size	J gene	V gene	CDR3 protein	CDR3 DNA
NA	NA	TRBJ1-1	TRBV5-1	CASSLGGGGGGTEAFF	TGCGCCAGCAGCTTGGGAGGCGGGGGTGGAGGCACTGAAGCTTTCTTT
TRBD1	NA	TRBJ1-2	TRBV11-2	CASSLSRQGTGYTF	TGTGCCAGCAGCCTCAGCCGACAGGGAACCGGCTACACCTTC
TRBD2	NA	TRBJ2-1	TRBV12-5	CASGGTMNEQFF	TGTGCTAGTGGTGGGACTATGAATGAGCAGTTCTTC
TRBD1	few	TRBJ1-1	TRBV28	CAHGQAGMNTEAFF	TGTGCCCACGGACAGGCTGGGATGAACACTGAAGCTTTCTTT
NA	NA	TRBJ1-5	TRBV19	CASSIGRNSNQPQHF	TGTGCCAGTAGTATAGGGAGGAATAGCAATCAGCCCCAGCATTTT
TRBD2	NA	TRBJ2-4	TRBV4-1	CASSQDGGGGSMAKNIQYF	TGCGCCAGCAGCCAAGATGGGGGGGGAGGGTCAATGGCCAAAAACATTCAGTACTTC
NA	NA	TRBJ1-2	TRBV9	CASSASRGSNYGYTF	TGTGCCAGCAGCGCCTCTCGAGGCTCTAACTATGGCTACACCTTC
TRBD1	NA	TRBJ2-7	TRBV9	CASSSRQGLLDEQYF	TGTGCCAGCAGCTCCCGACAGGGATTGTTGGACGAGCAGTACTTC
TRBD2	once	TRBJ2-3	TRBV6-5	CASSLSRGGTDTQYF	TGTGCCAGCAGTCTCTCCCGCGGGGGAACAGATACGCAGTATTTT
NA	NA	TRBJ2-4	TRBV10-3	CAISETRAKNIQYF	TGTGCCATCAGTGAAACAAGAGCCAAAAACATTCAGTACTTC
TRBD1	NA	TRBJ2-7	TRBV5-1	CASSVAGGGSYEQYF	TGCGCCAGCAGCGTGGCAGGGGGCGGCTCCTACGAGCAGTACTTC
NA	NA	TRBJ1-2	TRBV7-9	CASSLAGREGYGYTF	TGTGCCAGCAGCTTAGCTGGACGGGAGGGTTATGGCTACACCTTC
NA	NA	TRBJ1-1	TRBV5-4	CASSTRDFNTEAFF	TGTGCCAGCAGCACACGGGACTTTAACACTGAAGCTTTCTTT
TRBD2	NA	TRBJ2-1	TRBV5-1	CASSGRGYNEQFF	TGCGCCAGTAGCGGGAGGGGATACAATGAGCAGTTCTTC
NA	few	TRBJ1-2	TRBV6-1	CASSEEEGAGYTF	TGTGCCAGCAGTGAAGAGGAAGGGGCAGGCTACACCTTC
NA	NA	TRBJ1-5	TRBV28	CATQGFSNQPQHF	TGTGCCACCCAGGGCTTTAGCAATCAGCCCCAGCATTTT
NA	NA	TRBJ1-1	TRBV9	CASSVASVSTEAFF	TGTGCCAGCAGCGTCGCCTCGGTTAGCACTGAAGCTTTCTTT
TRBD2	NA	TRBJ2-1	TRBV5-1	CASSLEAGTYYNEQFF	TGCGCCAGCAGCTTGGAAGCGGGGACCTACTACAATGAGCAGTTCTTC
NA	NA	TRBJ2-1	TRBV29-1	CSVEFIEGLRDEQFF	TGCAGCGTTGAATTTATTGAGGGACTCCGGGATGAGCAGTTCTTC
NA	once	TRBJ1-2	TRBV12-5	CASGLFNRPNYGYTF	TGTGCTAGTGGTTTGTTTAACAGGCCCAACTATGGCTACACCTTC
NA	NA	TRBJ1-2	TRBV27	CATTPTVGNHKHHYTF	TGTGCCACCACGCCGACAGTAGGAAACCATAAGCACCACTACACCTTC
NA	NA	TRBJ1-2	TRBV28	CASTKLPGGYTF	TGTGCCAGCACCAAGCTACCCGGTGGCTACACCTTC
NA	NA	TRBJ2-4	TRBV28	CASSLRRTGNIQYF	TGTGCCAGCAGTTTGCGCAGAACAGGAAACATTCAGTACTTC
NA	NA	TRBJ1-1	TRBV5-1	CASTTLGGGTEAFF	TGCGCCAGCACCACACTCGGGGGTGGTACTGAAGCTTTCTTT
NA	NA	TRBJ2-3	TRBV7-9	CASRFPSTDTQYF	TGTGCCAGCAGGTTCCCTAGCACAGATACGCAGTATTTT
NA	NA	TRBJ1-5	TRBV7-8	CASSLEPGKNPNQPQHF	TGTGCCAGCAGCTTAGAACCAGGGAAGAACCCCAATCAGCCCCAGCATTTT
TRBD2	NA	TRBJ2-7	TRBV5-1	CASSAAGGLNYEQYF	TGCGCCAGCAGCGCGGCGGGGGGCTTAAACTACGAGCAGTACTTC
NA	NA	TRBJ1-1	TRBV9	CASSENLNRAMATEAFF	TGTGCCAGCAGCGAGAACCTTAACAGGGCAATGGCCACTGAAGCTTTCTTT
NA	NA	TRBJ2-1	TRBV5-4	CASTSPTGHSLSPSYNEQFF	TGTGCCAGCACCTCACCGACGGGACATTCGCTCTCCCCCTCCTACAATGAGCAGTTCTTC
NA	NA	TRBJ2-3	TRBV5-1	CASSLAQGATDTQYF	TGCGCCAGCAGCTTGGCACAGGGAGCCACAGATACGCAGTATTTT
NA	NA	TRBJ2-1	TRBV30	CAWSPVYNEQFF	TGTGCCTGGAGTCCCGTCTACAATGAGCAGTTCTTC
NA	NA	TRBJ1-1	TRBV6-1	CASSEFARNQGWTNTEAFF	TGTGCCAGCAGTGAATTCGCGAGAAACCAGGGGTGGACGAACACTGAAGCTTTCTTT
NA	NA	TRBJ1-2	TRBV14	CASSQDRTHGYTF	TGTGCCAGCAGCCAAGATCGCACTCACGGCTACACCTTC
TRBD1	NA	TRBJ1-4	TRBV7-2	CASSLRGTGVRNEKLFF	TGTGCCAGCAGCTTAAGGGGTACAGGGGTGCGTAATGAAAAACTGTTTTTT
TRBD2	NA	TRBJ2-1	TRBV10-3	CAIRGTSGRARNEQFF	TGTGCCATCAGGGGGACTAGCGGGAGGGCCCGCAATGAGCAGTTCTTC
TRBD1	NA	TRBJ1-6	TRBV5-1	CASSLEGQGNSPLHF	TGCGCCAGCAGCTTGGAGGGACAGGGGAATTCACCCCTCCACTTT
TRBD1	NA	TRBJ1-2	TRBV9	CASSGQGRNYGYTF	TGTGCCAGCAGCGGACAGGGACGGAATTATGGCTACACCTTC
TRBD2	NA	TRBJ2-1	TRBV7-6	CASSLALAGGLVYNEQFF	TGTGCCAGCAGCTTAGCCCTAGCGGGGGGGTTGGTCTACAATGAGCAGTTCTTC
NA	NA	TRBJ1-1	TRBV11-3	CASSSRNTEAFF	TGTGCCAGCAGCTCCCGGAACACTGAAGCTTTCTTT
NA	once	TRBJ2-2	TRBV7-8	CASSSKRDVSELFF	TGTGCCAGCAGCTCTAAGAGGGATGTCTCCGAGCTGTTTTTT
NA	NA	TRBJ1-1	TRBV5-1	CASSLALWNTEAFF	TGCGCCAGCAGCTTGGCCCTATGGAACACTGAAGCTTTCTTT
NA	NA	TRBJ2-1	TRBV7-9	CASSPIGSRSYNEQFF	TGTGCCAGCAGCCCGATCGGGAGCCGCTCCTACAATGAGCAGTTCTTC
NA	NA	TRBJ2-2	TRBV7-9	CASSGGGSGGELFF	TGTGCCAGCAGCGGAGGGGGCTCGGGCGGGGAGCTGTTTTTT
NA	NA	TRBJ2-2	TRBV5-1	CASSPRQDTGELFF	TGCGCCAGCAGCCCTCGACAGGACACCGGGGAGCTGTTTTTT